The entry that follows covers one T cell receptor beta chain sequence. The target antigen is unknown. These data originate in a study of shared clonotypes between healthy human individuals. General study points: Clonotypes that were shared across a handful of donors made up 4.5% to 5% of naive CD4 clonotypes.

Some 30,000 T cell genomes, or approximately 0.2 ug DNA, went into the sorted-subset replicate PCRs. Sequencing used immunoSEQ multiplex PCR; TCRdb keeps in-frame clones, though not all of them. The sample holds about 2.1 million clones, approximately 92% seen once. The CDR3 sequence is 14 residues long. Germline V gene data show CDR1 as SEHNR and CDR2 as FQNEAQ (reference sequence). The ends were cut back, 5 bases at V and 2 bases at J, with 13 bases in the middle. CD45RO-negative, CCR7-positively selected cells formed the naive CD8 fraction, excluding terminally differentiated effector memory CD45RA+ cells. Donors were Caucasian adults residing in Nashville, Tennessee, USA.

The TCR originated in a man aged 18 to 30 in good health. Some clones in this sample may be carry-over from other donors' samples. Material for sequencing was naive CD8+ T cells from PBMCs. V usage is TRBV7-9 and J usage is TRBJ2-7; D assignment may be TRBD1 or TRBD2 (5 bases each). CDR3 in amino acids: CASSNRDQAYEQYF. The DNA of the CDR3 is TGTGCCAGCAGCAACCGGGACCAGGCCTACGAGCAGTACTTC. Full variable domain (missing parts from reference TRBV7-9 and TRBJ2-7): DTGVSQNPRHKITKRGQNVTFRCDPISEHNRLYWYRQTLGQGPEFLTYFQNEAQLEKSRLLSDRFSAERPKGSFSTLEIQRTEQGDSAMYLCASSNRDQAYEQYFGPGTRLTVT.